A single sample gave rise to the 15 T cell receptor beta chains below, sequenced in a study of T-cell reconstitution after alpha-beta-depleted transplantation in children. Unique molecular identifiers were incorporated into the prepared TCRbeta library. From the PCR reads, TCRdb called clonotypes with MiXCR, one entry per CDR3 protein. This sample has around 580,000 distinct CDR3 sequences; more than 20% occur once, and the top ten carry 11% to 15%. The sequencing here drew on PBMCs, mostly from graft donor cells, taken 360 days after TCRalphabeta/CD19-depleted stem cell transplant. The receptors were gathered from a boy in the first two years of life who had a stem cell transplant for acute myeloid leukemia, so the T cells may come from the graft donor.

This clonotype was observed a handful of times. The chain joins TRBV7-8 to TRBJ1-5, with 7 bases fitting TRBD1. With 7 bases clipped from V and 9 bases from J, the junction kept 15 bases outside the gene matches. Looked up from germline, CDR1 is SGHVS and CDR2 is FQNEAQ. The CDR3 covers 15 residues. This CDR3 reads CASTDDRVPIWPQHF. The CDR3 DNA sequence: TGTGCCAGCACCGATGACAGGGTGCCGATATGGCCCCAGCATTTT.

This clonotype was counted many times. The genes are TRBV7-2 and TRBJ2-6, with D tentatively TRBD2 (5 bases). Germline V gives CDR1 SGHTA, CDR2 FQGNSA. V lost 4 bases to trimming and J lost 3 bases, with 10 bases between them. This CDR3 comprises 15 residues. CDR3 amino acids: CASSSRAGGANVLTF. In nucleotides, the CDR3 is TGTGCCAGCAGCTCGCGCGCGGGTGGGGCCAACGTCCTGACTTTC. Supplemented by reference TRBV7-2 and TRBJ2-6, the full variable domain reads GAGVSQSPSNKVTEKGKDVELRCDPISGHTALYWYRQSLGQGLEFLIYFQGNSAPDKSGLPSDRFSAERTGGSVSTLTIQRTQQEDSAVYLCASSSRAGGANVLTFGAGSRLTVL.

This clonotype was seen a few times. CDR3 sequence (DNA): TGCAGTGCTCGCGGCAGGGGGCGGTACGAGCAGTACGTC. Residues: CSARGRGRYEQYV. The rearrangement joins TRBV20-1 to TRBJ2-7; TRBD1 agrees at 8 bases. The CDR3 has 13 amino acids. Germline CDR1 reads DFQATT; CDR2 reads SNEGSKA (reference sequence). The junction had 7 bases not matched to a gene; V was cut back by 5 bases and J by 4 bases.

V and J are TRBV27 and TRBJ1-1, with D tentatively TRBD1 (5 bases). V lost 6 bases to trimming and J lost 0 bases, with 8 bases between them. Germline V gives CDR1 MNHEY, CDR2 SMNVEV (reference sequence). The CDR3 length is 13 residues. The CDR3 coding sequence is TGTGCCAGCAGGCCGACAGTGAACACTGAAGCTTTCTTT. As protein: CASRPTVNTEAFF.

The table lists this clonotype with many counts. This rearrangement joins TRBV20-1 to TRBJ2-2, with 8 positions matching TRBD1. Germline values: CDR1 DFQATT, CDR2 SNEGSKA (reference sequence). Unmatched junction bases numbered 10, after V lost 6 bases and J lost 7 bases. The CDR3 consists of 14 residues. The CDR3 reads CSAINRGTGGELFF. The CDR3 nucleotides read TGCAGTGCGATTAACAGGGGGACGGGCGGGGAGCTGTTTTTT.

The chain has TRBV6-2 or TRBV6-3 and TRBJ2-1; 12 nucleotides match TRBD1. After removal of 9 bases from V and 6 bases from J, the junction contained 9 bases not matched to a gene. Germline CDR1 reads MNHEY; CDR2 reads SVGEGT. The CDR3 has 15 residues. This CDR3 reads CASGTGGHLPNEQFF. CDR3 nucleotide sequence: TGTGCCAGTGGGACAGGGGGCCACCTGCCCAATGAGCAGTTCTTC.

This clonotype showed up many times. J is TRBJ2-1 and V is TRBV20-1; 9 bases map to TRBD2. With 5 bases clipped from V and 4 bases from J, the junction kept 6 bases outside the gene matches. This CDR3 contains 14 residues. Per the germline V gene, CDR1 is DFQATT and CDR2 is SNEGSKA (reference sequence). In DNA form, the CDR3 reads TGCAGTGCTGAAGAGACTAGCGGTTACAATGAGCAGTTCTTC. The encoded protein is CSAEETSGYNEQFF.

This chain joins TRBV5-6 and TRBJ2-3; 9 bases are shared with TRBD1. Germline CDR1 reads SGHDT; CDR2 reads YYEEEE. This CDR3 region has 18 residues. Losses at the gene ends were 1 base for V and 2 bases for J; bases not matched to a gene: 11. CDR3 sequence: CASSLTQDRGRPTDTQYF. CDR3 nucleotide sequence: TGTGCCAGCAGCTTGACTCAGGACAGGGGAAGGCCCACAGATACGCAGTATTTT.

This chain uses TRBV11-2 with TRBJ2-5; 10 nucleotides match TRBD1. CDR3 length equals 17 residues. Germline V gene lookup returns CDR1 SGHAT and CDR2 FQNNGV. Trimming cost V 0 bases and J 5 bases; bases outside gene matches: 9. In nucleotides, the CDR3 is TGTGCCAGCAGCTTAGAAAGACAGGGGGCTCCAATGGAGACCCAGTACTTC. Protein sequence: CASSLERQGAPMETQYF. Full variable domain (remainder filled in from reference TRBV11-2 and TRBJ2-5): EAGVAQSPRYKIIEKRQSVAFWCNPISGHATLYWYQQILGQGPKLLIQFQNNGVVDDSQLPKDRFSAERLKGVDSTLKIQPAKLEDSAVYLCASSLERQGAPMETQYFGPGTRLLVL.

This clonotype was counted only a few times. The CDR3, as DNA: TGTGCCAGCAGCAAACCGGACAGGCTGAACTATGGCTACACCTTC. Encoded protein: CASSKPDRLNYGYTF. The chain has TRBV6-1 and TRBJ1-2; 7 bases fit TRBD1. V gave up 6 bases and J gave up 2 bases; unmatched junction bases: 9. This CDR3 has 15 amino acids. Germline V gene data show CDR1 as MNHNS and CDR2 as SASEGT.

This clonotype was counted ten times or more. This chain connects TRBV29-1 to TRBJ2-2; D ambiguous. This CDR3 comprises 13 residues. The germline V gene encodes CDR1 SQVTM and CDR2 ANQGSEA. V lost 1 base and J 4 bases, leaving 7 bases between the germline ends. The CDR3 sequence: CSVEGRITGELFF. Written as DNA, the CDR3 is TGCAGCGTTGAAGGGCGAATCACCGGGGAGCTGTTTTTT.

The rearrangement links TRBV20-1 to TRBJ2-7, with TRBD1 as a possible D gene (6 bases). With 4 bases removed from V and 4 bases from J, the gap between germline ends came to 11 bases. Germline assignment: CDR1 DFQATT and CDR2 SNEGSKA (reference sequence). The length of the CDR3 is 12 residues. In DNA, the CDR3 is TGCAGTGCTAAGGGGGTCTGGTACGAGCAGTACGTC. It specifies CSAKGVWYEQYV.

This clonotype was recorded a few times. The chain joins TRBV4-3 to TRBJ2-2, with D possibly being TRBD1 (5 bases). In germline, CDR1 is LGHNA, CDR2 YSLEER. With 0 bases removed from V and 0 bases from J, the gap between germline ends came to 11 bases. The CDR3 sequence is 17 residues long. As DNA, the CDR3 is TGCGCCAGCAGCCAAGATGGGGCGAGCGCGAACACCGGGGAGCTGTTTTTT. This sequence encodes CASSQDGASANTGELFF.

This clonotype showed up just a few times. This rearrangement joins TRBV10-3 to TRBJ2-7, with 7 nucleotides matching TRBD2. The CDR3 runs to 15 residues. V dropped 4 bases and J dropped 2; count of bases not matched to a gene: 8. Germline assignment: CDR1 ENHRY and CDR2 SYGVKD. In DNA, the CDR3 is TGTGCCATCAGTGGTGGAAGCGGGAACCCCTACGAGCAGTACTTC. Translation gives CAISGGSGNPYEQYF.

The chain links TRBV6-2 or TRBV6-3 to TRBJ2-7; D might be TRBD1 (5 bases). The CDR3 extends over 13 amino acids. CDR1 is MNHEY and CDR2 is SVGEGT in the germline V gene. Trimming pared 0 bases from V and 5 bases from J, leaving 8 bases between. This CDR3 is CASSYSDSNEQYV. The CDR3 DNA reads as TGTGCCAGCAGTTACTCAGACAGCAACGAGCAGTACGTC.